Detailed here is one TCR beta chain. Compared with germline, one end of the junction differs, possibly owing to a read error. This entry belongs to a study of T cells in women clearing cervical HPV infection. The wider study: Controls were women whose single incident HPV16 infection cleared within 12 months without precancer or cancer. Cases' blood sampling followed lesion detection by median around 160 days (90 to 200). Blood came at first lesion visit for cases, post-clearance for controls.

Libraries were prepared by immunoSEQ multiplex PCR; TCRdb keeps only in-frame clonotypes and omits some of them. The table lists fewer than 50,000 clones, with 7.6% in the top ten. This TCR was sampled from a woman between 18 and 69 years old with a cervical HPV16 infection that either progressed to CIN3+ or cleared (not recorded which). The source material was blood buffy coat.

The CDR3 protein is CTSSDVGGTDTQYF. The part of the CDR3 DNA that was read is TGTACCAGCAGTGATGTCGGGGGGACAGATACG. The V gene is TRBV2, the J gene TRBJ2-3, with 7 positions matching TRBD2. From the germline J gene comes the end of the CDR3, since the read stops 3 residues before it. Per the germline V gene, CDR1 is SNHLY and CDR2 is FYNNEI. The CDR3 sequence is 14 residues long.